The 28 T cell receptor beta chains given below trace back to one sample, sequenced in a study of OX40 agonist ivuxolimab in advanced cancers. Library prep was done by the immunoSEQ multiplex PCR assay. The table was pulled from immuneACCESS by TCRdb, which kept in-frame rearrangements only. Such tables lose some clones; where checked, under half of the loss comes from unresolved V genes, and the rest has no known cause. The sample records about 35,000 clones, about 76% of which are singletons. Roughly 19% of the sample comes from the top ten. Sequencing used CD4+ or CD8+ T cells sorted from blood, obtained in a trial of the OX40 agonist ivuxolimab. All receptors derive from an adult with an advanced solid tumor such as melanoma, head and neck, liver or kidney cancer.

To note about this clone: Other nucleotide sequences from this sample produce the same CDR3. This chain links TRBV5-6 with TRBJ2-3; no firm D call. Between the trimmed V and J ends, which lost 1 base and 0 bases, there was a span of 3 bases. Per germline, CDR1 SGHDT and CDR2 YYEEEE. This CDR3 is built from 13 residues. This CDR3 reads CASSLTSTDTQYF. As DNA, the CDR3 is TGTGCCAGCAGCTTGACAAGCACAGATACGCAGTATTTT.

This chain connects TRBV5-4 to TRBJ2-3; a weak D match, TRBD1 (6 bases). From germline, CDR1 is SGHNT and CDR2 YYREEE (reference sequence). V was shortened by 0 bases and J by 6 bases, with 8 bases between the two germline ends. CDR3 length: 13 amino acids. The CDR3 protein is CASSLEGGDTQYF. CDR3 coding DNA: TGTGCCAGCAGCTTGGAAGGGGGTGATACGCAGTATTTT.

The table lists this clone with a few counts. This chain joins TRBV7-9 and TRBJ1-2; D call uncertain. Looked up from germline, CDR1 is SEHNR and CDR2 is FQNEAQ (reference sequence). CDR3 length: 14 amino acids. V dropped 1 base and J dropped 0 bases, with 6 bases sitting between them. For the CDR3, the DNA is TGTGCCAGCAGCTTAGGGCAGACTAACTATGGCTACACCTTC. Translation: CASSLGQTNYGYTF.

The sample holds one count of this clone. J is TRBJ2-1 and V is TRBV4-1; 11 bases align to TRBD2. From germline, CDR1 is MGHRA and CDR2 YSYEKL. V lost 0 bases to trimming and J lost 4 bases; unmatched junction nucleotides: 11. The CDR3 totals 19 residues. The CDR3 sequence is CASSQDLSIAGGRYNEQFF. The CDR3 DNA is TGCGCCAGCAGCCAAGATTTAAGTATAGCGGGGGGGCGGTACAATGAGCAGTTCTTC.

This chain connects TRBV5-6 to TRBJ2-7; D uncertain. Germline CDR1 SGHDT, CDR2 YYEEEE. This CDR3 is 13 amino acids long. Between the trimmed V and J ends, which lost 0 bases and 2 bases, there was a span of 6 bases. CDR3 sequence: CASSLEVTYEQYF. DNA for the CDR3: TGTGCCAGCAGCTTGGAAGTCACCTACGAGCAGTACTTC.

The V gene is TRBV11-2, the J gene TRBJ2-2, with unresolved D. In germline, CDR1 is SGHAT, CDR2 FQNNGV. The CDR3 runs to 13 residues. V was pared by 0 bases and J by 6 bases, with 5 bases between. CDR3 sequence reads: CASSLDGAGELFF. DNA of the CDR3: TGTGCCAGCAGCTTAGATGGGGCCGGGGAGCTGTTTTTT.

V is TRBV29-1 and J is TRBJ2-2, with 9 bases matching TRBD1. The CDR3 contains 14 residues. Germline V gene sequence: CDR1 SQVTM, CDR2 ANQGSEA. Trimming at V came to 7 bases and at J to 5 bases, leaving 8 bases not matched to a gene. The CDR3 coding sequence is TGCAGCGGGAAGACAGGGGGTGGGACCGGGGAGCTGTTTTTT. It encodes CSGKTGGGTGELFF.

The chain joins TRBV6-1 to TRBJ2-7; the match to TRBD2 covers 7 bases. This CDR3 contains 13 residues. Unmatched junction bases numbered 5, after V lost 4 bases and J lost 5 bases. CDR1 and CDR2 (germline): MNHNS, SASEGT. The CDR3 coding sequence is TGTGCCAGCAGTGGGGGGGGGTCCCACGAGCAGTACGTC. Amino acid sequence: CASSGGGSHEQYV.

This clone was seen a single time. V gene TRBV19 combines with J gene TRBJ2-1; tentatively, D is TRBD2 (6 bases). The CDR3 has 15 residues. Germline CDR1 is LNHDA and CDR2 is SQIVND (reference sequence). V was clipped by 7 bases and J by 9 bases, with 22 bases between them. For the CDR3, the DNA is TGTGCCAGTACCTTCCGCGGGGAAGGCACAAGTGAGCAGTTCTTC. Translating gives CASTFRGEGTSEQFF.

The chain combines TRBV27 with TRBJ1-2, with TRBD1 identical over 8 bases. CDR3 length: 12 residues. V trimming: 10 bases; J trimming: 7 bases; junction bases outside the gene matches: 8. Germline values: CDR1 MNHEY, CDR2 SMNVEV (reference sequence). CDR3 region: CATRGQGGGYTF. In DNA form, the CDR3 reads TGTGCCACCAGAGGACAGGGAGGTGGCTACACCTTC.

Only one count was recorded for this clone. The J gene is TRBJ2-2, the V gene TRBV5-6; D is undetermined. V lost 4 bases, J lost 2 bases, and 15 bases lay in between. Germline lookup yields CDR1 SGHDT and CDR2 YYEEEE. This CDR3 is built from 16 residues. In nucleotides, the CDR3 is TGTGCCAGCAGCCTTAGCCTAATCCCAAACACCGGGGAGCTGTTTTTT. It is translated as CASSLSLIPNTGELFF.

V usage is TRBV2 and J usage is TRBJ2-7; the D is unclear. The V gene's germline CDR1 is SNHLY and CDR2 FYNNEI. With 7 bases removed from V and 4 bases from J, the gap between germline ends came to 14 bases. The CDR3 covers 13 residues. Written as DNA, the CDR3 is TGTGCCAGCACCCCCGAGTGGGGTTACGAGCAGTACGTC. Protein product: CASTPEWGYEQYV.

This clone was seen once. The chain combines TRBV5-1 with TRBJ2-7; D is unresolved. CDR1 SGHRS and CDR2 YFSETQ come from the germline V gene. This CDR3 contains 12 residues. V lost 1 base, J lost 7 bases, and 9 bases lay in between. The CDR3 nucleotides are TGCGCCAGCAGCTTGTCGGGTTGGGAGCAGTACTTC. Protein: CASSLSGWEQYF.

CDR3 in amino acids: CAWKQGETQYF. CDR3 DNA sequence: TGTGCCTGGAAGCAGGGAGAGACCCAGTACTTC. The chain combines TRBV30 with TRBJ2-5; D might be TRBD1 (5 bases). Trimming removed 4 bases from V and 4 bases from J, with 7 bases in between. Germline CDR1 and CDR2: GTSNPN and SVGIG (reference sequence). This CDR3 comprises 11 residues.

Only a few counts were recorded for this clone. The V and J genes are TRBV7-8 and TRBJ1-2, with 7 bases matching TRBD1. Germline CDR1 SGHVS, CDR2 FQNEAQ. The CDR3 length is 14 residues. The V gene end was trimmed by 5 bases and the J gene end by 5 bases; junction bases not matched to a gene: 8. The CDR3 sequence is CASSPTGQTYGYTF. Here the CDR3 DNA reads TGTGCCAGCAGCCCAACGGGACAGACTTATGGCTACACCTTC.

The V call is TRBV10-3, the J call TRBJ2-1; perhaps TRBD2 as D (5 bases). V lost 4 bases to trimming and J lost 9 bases, with 22 bases between them. This CDR3 is built from 16 residues. Germline V gene data show CDR1 as ENHRY and CDR2 as SYGVKD. CDR3: CAISGAGLTEVGEQFF. CDR3 sequence (DNA): TGTGCCATCAGTGGTGCAGGACTGACCGAGGTTGGTGAGCAGTTCTTC.

The rearrangement uses TRBV4-2 and TRBJ2-1; D may match TRBD1 or TRBD2 (6 bases each). Trimming cost V 1 base and J 3 bases, with 10 bases left between them. The CDR3 contains 15 residues. The germline V gene has CDR1 LGHNA and CDR2 YNFKEQ. CDR3 residues: CASSQGGGLYNEQFF. CDR3 DNA sequence: TGTGCCAGCAGCCAAGGAGGGGGGCTCTACAATGAGCAGTTCTTC.

The chain links TRBV11-2 to TRBJ2-5; 10 positions match TRBD2. Germline trimming cut 3 bases from V and 1 base from J; bases unmatched to any gene: 2. The CDR3 has 15 amino acids. CDR1 is SGHAT, CDR2 FQNNGV, per germline. Written as DNA, the CDR3 is TGTGCCAGCAGCTTTAGACTAGCGGGCCAAGAGACCCAGTACTTC. It translates to CASSFRLAGQETQYF.

This sequence joins TRBV5-1 and TRBJ2-1; 8 nucleotides agree with TRBD1. V was pared by 4 bases and J by 6 bases, with 6 bases of the junction left unmatched. The CDR3 sequence is 14 residues long. From germline, CDR1 is SGHRS and CDR2 YFSETQ. The CDR3 spells CASSGKQGANEQFF. The CDR3 DNA follows: TGCGCCAGCAGCGGCAAGCAGGGGGCCAATGAGCAGTTCTTC.

The V call is TRBV5-1, the J call TRBJ1-1; 8 bases fit TRBD1. Germline CDR1 reads SGHRS; CDR2 reads YFSETQ. Trimming removed 5 bases from V and 11 bases from J; junction bases left unmatched: 8. The CDR3 has 12 amino acids. CDR3 DNA: TGCGCCAGCAGACAAGGACAGGGTCACGCTTTCTTT. It encodes CASRQGQGHAFF.

The CDR3 loop reads CASSGDLRPQHF. CDR3 coding DNA: TGTGCCAGCAGTGGCGACCTGAGGCCCCAGCATTTT. The chain uses TRBV2 and TRBJ1-5, with no clear D. V dropped 4 bases and J dropped 9 bases, with 10 bases sitting between them. Per the germline V gene, CDR1 is SNHLY and CDR2 is FYNNEI. The CDR3 is 12 amino acids.

The chain couples TRBV18 to TRBJ2-7, with a tentative D call TRBD2 (5 bases). V lost 2 bases to trimming and J lost 0 bases, with 8 bases between them. There are 14 residues in the CDR3. Germline lookup yields CDR1 KGHSH and CDR2 LQKENI. The CDR3 protein is CASSPSRGSYEQYF. DNA for the CDR3: TGTGCCAGCTCACCATCACGGGGCTCCTACGAGCAGTACTTC.

CDR3 coding DNA: TGTGCCAGCTGGAACGGGGGGGCCGCCTACGAGCAGTACTTC. Amino acid sequence: CASWNGGAAYEQYF. V is TRBV6-5 and J is TRBJ2-7; TRBD2 agrees at 8 bases. This CDR3 comprises 14 residues. Unmatched junction bases numbered 8, after V lost 8 bases and J lost 2 bases. Germline V lookup: CDR1 MNHEY, CDR2 SVGAGI.

The CDR3 protein is CASSFDRGKEGYTF. The CDR3 region has the DNA TGCGCCAGCAGTTTCGACAGGGGGAAGGAGGGCTACACCTTC. V usage is TRBV5-1 and J usage is TRBJ1-2; 9 bases map to TRBD1. V shed 5 bases, J shed 8 bases, and the junction held 10 bases outside the gene matches. Germline lookup yields CDR1 SGHRS and CDR2 YFSETQ. The CDR3 totals 14 residues.

This rearrangement joins TRBV5-1 to TRBJ1-2, with TRBD1 matching over 7 bases. The CDR3 totals 12 residues. The junction had 1 base not matched to a gene; V was cut back by 4 bases and J by 4 bases. Germline V lookup: CDR1 SGHRS, CDR2 YFSETQ. Written as DNA, the CDR3 is TGCGCCAGCAGCGGGACAGCCTATGGCTACACCTTC. This gives the protein CASSGTAYGYTF.

The V gene is TRBV29-1, the J gene TRBJ1-1; 8 positions match TRBD1. V dropped 5 bases and J dropped 5; count of bases not matched to a gene: 10. The CDR3 spans 14 residues. The germline CDR1 and CDR2 sequences are SQVTM and ANQGSEA. CDR3 DNA sequence: TGCAGCGTTCGTGTCCACACAGGGGGGACTGAAGCTTTCTTT. Translating gives CSVRVHTGGTEAFF.

This chain uses TRBV21-1 with TRBJ1-5. TRBV21-1 has pseudogene status. The CDR3 has 16 amino acids. The CDR3 DNA sequence: TGTGCCAGTCCCCAAACGGGAAGAAGCCTCAATCAGCCCCAGCATTTT. Its translation: CASPQTGRSLNQPQHF.

The sample holds one count of this clone. The rearrangement uses TRBV19 and TRBJ2-1; TRBD2 agrees at 7 bases. After removal of 6 bases from V and 9 bases from J, the junction contained 17 bases not matched to a gene. The CDR3 covers 16 residues. Germline assignment: CDR1 LNHDA and CDR2 SQIVND (reference sequence). CDR3 sequence reads: CASSKFSGTMVLEQFF. The CDR3 region has the DNA TGTGCCAGTAGCAAATTCTCCGGGACTATGGTGCTTGAGCAGTTCTTC.